This entry features one T cell receptor beta chain sequence. Its antigen is currently unknown. Germline CDR1 reads SGHTA; CDR2 reads FQGTGA. V shed 1 base and J shed 10 bases, with 14 bases lying between them. The CDR3 runs 15 residues. This specimen comes from a study of response to subunit inactivated influenza vaccine. Study-level results: The study's authors posited that every seasonal influenza vaccination enlists few new T cells.

TCRdb analysed the RT-PCR reads with MiXCR anew, one entry per CDR3 protein. The table lists hundreds of thousands of distinct CDR3 sequences, less than 25% of them singletons. The chain combines TRBV7-3 with TRBJ1-6; D is unclear. The receptor's source is a man aged 50 to 75 who received an inactivated influenza vaccine. The input for sequencing was PBMCs from blood, taken about 20 months after vaccination. The DNA of the CDR3 is TGTGCCAGCAGCTTAATACCCGGGTCCGGGTCACCCCTCCACTTT. This sequence encodes CASSLIPGSGSPLHF.